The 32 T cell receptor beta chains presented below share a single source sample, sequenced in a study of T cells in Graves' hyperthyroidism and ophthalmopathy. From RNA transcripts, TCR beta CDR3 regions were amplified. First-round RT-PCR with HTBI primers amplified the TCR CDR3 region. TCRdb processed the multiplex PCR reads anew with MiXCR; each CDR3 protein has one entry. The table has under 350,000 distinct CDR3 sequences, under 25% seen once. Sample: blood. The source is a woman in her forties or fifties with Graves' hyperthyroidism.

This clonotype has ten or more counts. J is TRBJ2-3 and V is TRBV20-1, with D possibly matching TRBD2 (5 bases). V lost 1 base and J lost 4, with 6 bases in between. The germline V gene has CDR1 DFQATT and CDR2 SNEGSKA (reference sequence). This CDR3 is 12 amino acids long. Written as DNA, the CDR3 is TGCAGTGCTAGAGGGGAGCCAGATACGCAGTATTTT. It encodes CSARGEPDTQYF.

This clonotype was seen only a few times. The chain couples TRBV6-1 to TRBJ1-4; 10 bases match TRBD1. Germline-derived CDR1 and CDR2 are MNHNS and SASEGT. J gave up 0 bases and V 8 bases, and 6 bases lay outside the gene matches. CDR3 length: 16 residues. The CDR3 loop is CASRGQGGPTNEKLFF. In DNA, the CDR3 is TGTGCCAGCCGAGGACAGGGGGGACCAACTAATGAAAAACTGTTTTTT.

The CDR3 DNA sequence: TGTGCCAGCAGCGTAGTTCCGGGGAACACCGGGGAGCTGTTTTTT. As protein: CASSVVPGNTGELFF. This sequence joins TRBV9 and TRBJ2-2, with D hard to call. Germline CDR1 SGDLS, CDR2 YYNGEE. V dropped 0 bases and J dropped 1 base, with 7 bases sitting between them. The CDR3 sequence is 15 residues long.

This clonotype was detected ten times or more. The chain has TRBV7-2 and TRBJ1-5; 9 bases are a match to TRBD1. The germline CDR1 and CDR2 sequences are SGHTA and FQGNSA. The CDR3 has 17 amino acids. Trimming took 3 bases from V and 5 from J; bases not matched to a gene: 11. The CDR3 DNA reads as TGTGCCAGCAGCTTGGGACCGGGACAGGGAGGTCATCAGCCCCAGCATTTT. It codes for CASSLGPGQGGHQPQHF.

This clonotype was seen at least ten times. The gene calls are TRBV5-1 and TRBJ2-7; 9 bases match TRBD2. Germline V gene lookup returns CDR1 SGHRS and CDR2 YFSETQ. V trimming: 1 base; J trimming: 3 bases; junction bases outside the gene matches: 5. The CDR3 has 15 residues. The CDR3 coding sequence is TGCGCCAGCAGCTTGTCGGGACTAGCTATCTACGAGCAGTACTTC. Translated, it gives CASSLSGLAIYEQYF. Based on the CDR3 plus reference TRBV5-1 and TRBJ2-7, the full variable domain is KAGVTQTPRYLIKTRGQQVTLSCSPISGHRSVSWYQQTPGQGLQFLFEYFSETQRNKGNFPGRFSGRQFSNSRSEMNVSTLELGDSALYLCASSLSGLAIYEQYFGPGTRLTVT.

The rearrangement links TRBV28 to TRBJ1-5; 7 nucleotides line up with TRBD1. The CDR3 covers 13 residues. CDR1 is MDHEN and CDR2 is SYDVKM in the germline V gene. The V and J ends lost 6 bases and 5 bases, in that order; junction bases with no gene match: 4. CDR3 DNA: TGTGCCAGCAGGCCAGGGGGACATCAGCCCCAGCATTTT. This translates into CASRPGGHQPQHF. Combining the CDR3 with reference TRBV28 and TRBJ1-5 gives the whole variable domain DVKVTQSSRYLVKRTGEKVFLECVQDMDHENMFWYRQDPGLGLRLIYFSYDVKMKEKGDIPEGYSVSREKKERFSLILESASTNQTSMYLCASRPGGHQPQHFGDGTRLSIL.

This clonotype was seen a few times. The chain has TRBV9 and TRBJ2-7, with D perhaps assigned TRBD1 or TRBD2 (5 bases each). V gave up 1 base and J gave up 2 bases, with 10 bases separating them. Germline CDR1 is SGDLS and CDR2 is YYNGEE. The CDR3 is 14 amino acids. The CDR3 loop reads CASSVSRGPYEQYF. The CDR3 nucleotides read TGTGCCAGCAGCGTAAGCCGGGGCCCCTACGAGCAGTACTTC.

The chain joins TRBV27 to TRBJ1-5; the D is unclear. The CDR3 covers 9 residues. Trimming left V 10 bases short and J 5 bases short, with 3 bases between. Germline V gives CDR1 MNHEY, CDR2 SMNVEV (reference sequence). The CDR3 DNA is TGTGCCATTGATCAGCCCCAGCATTTT. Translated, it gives CAIDQPQHF.

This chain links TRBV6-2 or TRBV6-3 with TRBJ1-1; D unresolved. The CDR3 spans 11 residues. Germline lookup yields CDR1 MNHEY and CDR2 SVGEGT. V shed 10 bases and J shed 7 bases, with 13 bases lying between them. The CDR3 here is CATAGSSEAFF. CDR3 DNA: TGTGCCACCGCCGGGAGCAGTGAAGCTTTCTTT.

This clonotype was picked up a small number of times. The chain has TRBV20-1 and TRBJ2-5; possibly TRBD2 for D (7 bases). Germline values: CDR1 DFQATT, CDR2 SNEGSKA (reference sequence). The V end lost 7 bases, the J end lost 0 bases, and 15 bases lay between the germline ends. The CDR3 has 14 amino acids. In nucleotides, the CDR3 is TGCAGTGTACTACTAGGGGGGGACCAAGAGACCCAGTACTTC. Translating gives CSVLLGGDQETQYF.

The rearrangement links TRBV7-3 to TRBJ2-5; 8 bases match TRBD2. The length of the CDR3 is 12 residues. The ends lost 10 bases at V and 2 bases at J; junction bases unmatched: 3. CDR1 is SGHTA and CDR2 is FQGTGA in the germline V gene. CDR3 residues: CATRGGQETQYF. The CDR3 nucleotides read TGTGCCACCCGCGGGGGGCAAGAGACCCAGTACTTC.

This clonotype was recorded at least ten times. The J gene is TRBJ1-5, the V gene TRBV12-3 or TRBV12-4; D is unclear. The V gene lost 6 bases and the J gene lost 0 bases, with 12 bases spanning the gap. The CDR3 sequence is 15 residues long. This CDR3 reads CASSPYRNSNQPQHF. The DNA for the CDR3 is TGTGCCAGCAGCCCCTATCGCAATAGCAATCAGCCCCAGCATTTT.

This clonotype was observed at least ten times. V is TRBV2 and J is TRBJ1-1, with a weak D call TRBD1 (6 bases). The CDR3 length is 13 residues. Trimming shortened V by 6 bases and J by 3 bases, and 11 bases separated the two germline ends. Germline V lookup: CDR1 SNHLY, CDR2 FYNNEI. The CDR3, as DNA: TGTGCCAGCAGGAAACAGGGTCACACTGAAGCTTTCTTT. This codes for CASRKQGHTEAFF.

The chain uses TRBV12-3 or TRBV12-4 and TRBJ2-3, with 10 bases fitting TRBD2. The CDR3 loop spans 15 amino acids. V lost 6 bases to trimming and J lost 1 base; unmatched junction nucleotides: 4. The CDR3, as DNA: TGTGCCAGCAGGGTCGGGACTAGCGGCACAGATACGCAGTATTTT. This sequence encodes CASRVGTSGTDTQYF.

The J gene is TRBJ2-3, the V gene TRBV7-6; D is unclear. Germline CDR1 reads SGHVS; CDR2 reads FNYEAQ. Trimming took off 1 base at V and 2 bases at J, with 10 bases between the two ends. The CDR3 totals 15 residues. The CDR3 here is CASSLVDSNTDTQYF. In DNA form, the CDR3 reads TGTGCCAGCAGCTTAGTTGACTCGAACACAGATACGCAGTATTTT.

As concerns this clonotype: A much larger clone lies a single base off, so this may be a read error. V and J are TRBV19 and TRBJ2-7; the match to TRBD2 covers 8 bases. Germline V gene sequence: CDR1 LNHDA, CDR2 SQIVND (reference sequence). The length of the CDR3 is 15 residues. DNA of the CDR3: TGTGCCAGTAGTAGGACAAGACTAGCGACCTACGGGCAGTACTTC. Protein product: CASSRTRLATYGQYF.

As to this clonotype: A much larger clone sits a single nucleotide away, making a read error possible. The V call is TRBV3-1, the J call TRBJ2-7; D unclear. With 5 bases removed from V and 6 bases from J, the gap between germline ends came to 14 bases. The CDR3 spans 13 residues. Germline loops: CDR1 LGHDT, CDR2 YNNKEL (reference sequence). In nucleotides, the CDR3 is TGTGCCAGCAGCGCTAACAGCCAAGGCGAGCAGTACTTC. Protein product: CASSANSQGEQYF.

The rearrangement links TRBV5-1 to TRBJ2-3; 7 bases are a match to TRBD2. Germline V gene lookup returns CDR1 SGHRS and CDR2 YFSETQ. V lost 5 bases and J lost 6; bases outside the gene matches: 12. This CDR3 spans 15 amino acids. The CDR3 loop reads CASSRGGSVVDTQYF. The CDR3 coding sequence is TGCGCCAGCAGTAGAGGCGGGAGCGTTGTGGATACGCAGTATTTT. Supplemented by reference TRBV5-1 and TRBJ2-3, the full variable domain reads KAGVTQTPRYLIKTRGQQVTLSCSPISGHRSVSWYQQTPGQGLQFLFEYFSETQRNKGNFPGRFSGRQFSNSRSEMNVSTLELGDSALYLCASSRGGSVVDTQYFGPGTRLTVL.

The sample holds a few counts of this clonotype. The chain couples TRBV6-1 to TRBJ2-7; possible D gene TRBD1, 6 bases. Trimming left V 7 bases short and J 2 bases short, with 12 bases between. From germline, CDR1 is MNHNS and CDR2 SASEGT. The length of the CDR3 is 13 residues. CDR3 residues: CASNAGTPYEQYF. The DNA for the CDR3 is TGTGCCAGCAACGCCGGGACACCCTACGAGCAGTACTTC.

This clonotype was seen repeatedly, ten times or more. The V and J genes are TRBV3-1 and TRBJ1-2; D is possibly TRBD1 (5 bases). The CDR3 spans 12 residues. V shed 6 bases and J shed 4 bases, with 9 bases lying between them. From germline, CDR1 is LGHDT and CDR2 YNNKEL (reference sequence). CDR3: CASSRQSYGYTF. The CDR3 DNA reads TGTGCCAGCAGTCGACAGTCCTATGGCTACACCTTC.

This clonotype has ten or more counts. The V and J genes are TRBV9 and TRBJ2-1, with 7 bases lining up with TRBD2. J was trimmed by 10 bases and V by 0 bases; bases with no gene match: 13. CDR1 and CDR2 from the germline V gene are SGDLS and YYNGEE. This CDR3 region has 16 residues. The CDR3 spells CASSVEAGTYSGEQFF. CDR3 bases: TGTGCCAGCAGCGTAGAAGCGGGGACTTATTCGGGGGAGCAGTTCTTC.

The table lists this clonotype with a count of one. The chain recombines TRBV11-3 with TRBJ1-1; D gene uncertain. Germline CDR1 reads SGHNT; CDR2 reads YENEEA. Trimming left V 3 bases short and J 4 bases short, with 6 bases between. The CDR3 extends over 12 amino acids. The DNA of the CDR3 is TGTGCCAGCAGCTTCGAGCGCACTGAAGCTTTCTTT. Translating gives CASSFERTEAFF.

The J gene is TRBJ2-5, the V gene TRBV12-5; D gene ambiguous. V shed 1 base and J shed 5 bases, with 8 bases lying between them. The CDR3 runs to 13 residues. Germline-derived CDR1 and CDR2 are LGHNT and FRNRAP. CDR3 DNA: TGTGCTAGTGGTTTGGACCTACGGGAGACCCAGTACTTC. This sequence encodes CASGLDLRETQYF.

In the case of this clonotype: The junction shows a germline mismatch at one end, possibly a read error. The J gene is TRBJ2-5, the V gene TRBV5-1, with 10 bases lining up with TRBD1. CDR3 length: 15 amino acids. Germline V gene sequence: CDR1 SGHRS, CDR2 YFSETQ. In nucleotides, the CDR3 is TGCGCCAGCAGCCTTGCTCCCGGGACAGGGGACCCGAAGAACTTC. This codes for CASSLAPGTGDPKNF.

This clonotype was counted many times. The DNA of the CDR3 is TGTGCCAGCAGTCCGGGGACAGGGGGCTATAATTCACCCCTCCACTTT. This sequence encodes CASSPGTGGYNSPLHF. The genes are TRBV12-3 or TRBV12-4 and TRBJ1-6; 11 bases align to TRBD1. Losses at the gene ends were 5 bases for V and 3 bases for J; bases not matched to a gene: 3. CDR3 size: 16 residues.

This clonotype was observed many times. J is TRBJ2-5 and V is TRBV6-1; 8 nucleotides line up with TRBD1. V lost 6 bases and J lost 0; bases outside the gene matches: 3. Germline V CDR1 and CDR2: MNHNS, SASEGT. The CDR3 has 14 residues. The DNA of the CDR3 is TGTGCCAGCAGCCCAGGGGGCAACCAAGAGACCCAGTACTTC. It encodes CASSPGGNQETQYF.

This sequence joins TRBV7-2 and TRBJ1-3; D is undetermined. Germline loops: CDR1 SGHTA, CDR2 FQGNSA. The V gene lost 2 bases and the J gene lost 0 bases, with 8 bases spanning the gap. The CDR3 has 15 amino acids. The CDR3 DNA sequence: TGTGCCAGCAGCTTATTGGGGTTCTCTGGAAACACCATATATTTT. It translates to CASSLLGFSGNTIYF.

CDR3 in amino acids: CAGTLRLNTEAFF. The DNA of the CDR3 is TGTGCCGGCACTCTTAGACTCAACACTGAAGCTTTCTTT. J is TRBJ1-1 and V is TRBV6-1; the D is unclear. Germline-derived CDR1 and CDR2 are MNHNS and SASEGT. The CDR3 is 13 residues long. The ends were cut back, 11 bases at V and 2 bases at J, with 15 bases in the middle.

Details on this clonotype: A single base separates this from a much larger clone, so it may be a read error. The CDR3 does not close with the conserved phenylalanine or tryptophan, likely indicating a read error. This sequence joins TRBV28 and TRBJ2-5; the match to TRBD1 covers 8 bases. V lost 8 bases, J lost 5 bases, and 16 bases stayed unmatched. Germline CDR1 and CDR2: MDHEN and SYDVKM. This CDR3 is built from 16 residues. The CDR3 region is CASQQQGARGYETQYI. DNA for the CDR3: TGTGCCAGCCAACAGCAGGGGGCGAGGGGGTATGAGACCCAGTACATC.

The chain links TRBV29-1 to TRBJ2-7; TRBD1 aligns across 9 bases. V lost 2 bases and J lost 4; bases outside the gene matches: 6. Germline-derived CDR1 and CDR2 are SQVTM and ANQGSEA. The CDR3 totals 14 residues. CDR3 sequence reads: CSVETGTGSYEQYF. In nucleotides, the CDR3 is TGCAGCGTTGAAACCGGGACAGGGTCATACGAGCAGTACTTC.

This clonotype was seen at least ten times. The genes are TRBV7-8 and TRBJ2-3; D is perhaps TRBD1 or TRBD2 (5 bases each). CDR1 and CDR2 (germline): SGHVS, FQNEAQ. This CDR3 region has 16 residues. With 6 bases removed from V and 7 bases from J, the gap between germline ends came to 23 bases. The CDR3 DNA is TGTGCCAGCAGGAACTCCCGGGGCCCGTTAGGCCATACGCAGTATTTT. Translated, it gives CASRNSRGPLGHTQYF.

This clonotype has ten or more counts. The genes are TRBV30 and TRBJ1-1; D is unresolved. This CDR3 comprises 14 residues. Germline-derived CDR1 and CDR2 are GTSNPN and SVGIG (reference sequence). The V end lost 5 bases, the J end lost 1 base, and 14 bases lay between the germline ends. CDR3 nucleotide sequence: TGTGCCTGGGTTCCGTTAGACCGGAACACTGAAGCTTTCTTT. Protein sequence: CAWVPLDRNTEAFF. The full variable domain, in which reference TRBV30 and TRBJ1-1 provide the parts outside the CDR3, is SQTIHQWPATLVQPVGSPLSLECTVEGTSNPNLYWYRQAAGRGLQLLFYSVGIGQISSEVPQNLSASRPQDRQFILSSKKLLLSDSGFYLCAWVPLDRNTEAFFGQGTRLTVV.